The entry below describes one T cell receptor (beta chain). Its antigen is currently unknown. The protocol attached unique molecular identifiers to individual cDNA molecules. One entry per CDR3 protein, called by TCRdb with MiXCR from the 5' RACE reads. The sample yields some 70,000 distinct CDR3 sequences, roughly 8.7% seen once. These data originate in a study of early T cells in non-severe SARS-CoV-2 infection. Study context: With bulk RNA from unsorted whole blood as input, sequencing yielded unpaired chains.

Whole-study results and caveats: Matching against VDJdb likely underestimated virus-specific expansions, favoring anti-spike CD8.

Germline assignment: CDR1 SGHTA and CDR2 FQGNSA. The germline V and J ends were trimmed by 4 bases and 1 base, with 11 bases remaining between them. CDR3 length: 15 residues. This chain links TRBV7-2 with TRBJ2-1; D uncertain. This TCR came from an adult who was a healthcare worker with PCR-confirmed SARS-CoV-2 infection or an uninfected control (not recorded which). Sequencing used whole blood. CDR3 residues: CASSSYPISYNEQFF. In nucleotides, the CDR3 is TGTGCCAGCAGCTCATACCCCATTTCCTACAATGAGCAGTTCTTC.